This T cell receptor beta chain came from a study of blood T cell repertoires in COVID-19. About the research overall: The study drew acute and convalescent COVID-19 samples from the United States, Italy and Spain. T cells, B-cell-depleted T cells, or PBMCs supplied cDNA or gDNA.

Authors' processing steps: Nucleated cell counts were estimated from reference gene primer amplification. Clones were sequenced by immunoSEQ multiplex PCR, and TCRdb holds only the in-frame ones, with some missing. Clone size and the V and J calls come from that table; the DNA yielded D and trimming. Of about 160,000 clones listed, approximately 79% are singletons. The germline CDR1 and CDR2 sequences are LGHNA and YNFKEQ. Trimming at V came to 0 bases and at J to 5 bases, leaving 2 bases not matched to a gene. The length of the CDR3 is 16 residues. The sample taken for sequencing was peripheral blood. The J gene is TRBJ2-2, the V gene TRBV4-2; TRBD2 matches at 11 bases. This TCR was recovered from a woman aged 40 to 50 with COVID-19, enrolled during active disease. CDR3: CASSQDSGGATGELFF. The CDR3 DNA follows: TGTGCCAGCAGCCAAGATAGCGGGGGGGCGACCGGGGAGCTGTTTTTT.